Shown below are 26 T cell receptor beta chains from a single sample sequenced in a study of T cell clones after liver transplantation. Sequenced by immunoSEQ multiplex PCR; TCRdb stores in-frame clones only, minus some. Altogether nearly 55,000 clones are present, about 88% being singletons, with the ten largest covering around 7.8%. The sequencing used CD4+ T cells from blood, collected before liver transplant. These receptors were collected from a human donor who received a liver transplant.

The chain's CDR3 is CASSLWDYNEQFF. The CDR3 nucleotides read TGTGCCAGCAGCTTATGGGATTACAATGAGCAGTTCTTC. V is TRBV7-8 and J is TRBJ2-1; no definite D call. The CDR3 covers 13 residues. V was clipped by 2 bases and J by 4 bases, with 6 bases between them. Per germline, CDR1 SGHVS and CDR2 FQNEAQ. The full variable domain, its missing parts supplied by reference TRBV7-8 and TRBJ2-1, is GAGVSQSPRYKVAKRGQDVALRCDPISGHVSLFWYQQALGQGPEFLTYFQNEAQLDKSGLPSDRFFAERPEGSVSTLKIQRTQQEDSAVYLCASSLWDYNEQFFGPGTRLTVL.

As to this clone: A junction end diverges from the germline sequence, so it may reflect a read error. Other DNA variants within this sample encode the same CDR3. The chain combines TRBV28 with TRBJ1-5; 12 positions agree with TRBD1. Looked up from germline, CDR1 is MDHEN and CDR2 is SYDVKM. This CDR3 spans 16 amino acids. The CDR3 region has the DNA TGTGCCAGCAGTTTATATGGGACAGGGGGCGATCAACCCCAGCATTTT. Translated: CASSLYGTGGDQPQHF.

The chain carries TRBV29-1 and TRBJ2-3, with D unclear. The CDR3 has 12 residues. V gave up 7 bases and J gave up 2 bases, with 10 bases separating them. CDR1 and CDR2 (germline): SQVTM, ANQGSEA. CDR3 region: CSGSSVTDTQYF. The CDR3 bases are TGCAGCGGTAGCTCGGTCACAGATACGCAGTATTTT.

The chain employs TRBV4-3 and TRBJ1-2; no definite D call. This CDR3 is 14 amino acids long. Germline V gives CDR1 LGHNA, CDR2 YSLEER. V lost 1 base and J 3 bases, leaving 9 bases between the germline ends. DNA for the CDR3: TGCGCCAGCAGCCAAGCCCCCGGGGACTATGGCTACACCTTC. This gives the protein CASSQAPGDYGYTF.

The chain links TRBV7-7 to TRBJ2-2; D remains ambiguous. The CDR3 spans 12 residues. Germline lookup yields CDR1 SSHAT and CDR2 FNYEAQ (reference sequence). Trimming left V 5 bases short and J 6 bases short, with 7 bases between. Here the CDR3 DNA reads TGTGCCAGCAGCGGGGAAGCCGGGGAGCTGTTTTTT. It codes for CASSGEAGELFF.

This clone was counted a single time. V gene TRBV6-6 combines with J gene TRBJ2-3; the match to TRBD1 covers 9 bases. CDR3 length equals 16 residues. The germline V gene has CDR1 MNHNY and CDR2 SVGAGI (reference sequence). After removal of 6 bases from V and 2 bases from J, the junction contained 9 bases not matched to a gene. The CDR3 here is CASRLDGTGFTDTQYF. CDR3 nucleotides: TGTGCCAGCAGACTAGATGGGACAGGGTTCACAGATACGCAGTATTTT.

This chain uses TRBV7-2 with TRBJ2-3; weak D call: TRBD2 (7 bases). Germline assignment: CDR1 SGHTA and CDR2 FQGNSA. This CDR3 has 16 residues. V lost 7 bases and J lost 4, with 21 bases in between. This CDR3 reads CASTQSGEGGADTQYF. The CDR3 DNA reads as TGTGCCAGCACCCAATCGGGAGAGGGGGGGGCAGATACGCAGTATTTT.

The chain uses TRBV30 and TRBJ2-5, with D maybe TRBD2 (6 bases). Between the trimmed V and J ends, which lost 4 bases and 4 bases, there was a span of 19 bases. Germline-derived CDR1 and CDR2 are GTSNPN and SVGIG (reference sequence). This CDR3 spans 15 amino acids. The CDR3 here is CAWTRLGGRGETQYF. The CDR3 region has the DNA TGTGCCTGGACCCGGTTGGGAGGCCGTGGAGAGACCCAGTACTTC.

This clone is categorized as medium-sized (0.01 to 0.1%). The rearrangement links TRBV19 to TRBJ1-1; D uncertain. The V end lost 7 bases, the J end lost 5 bases, and 11 bases lay between the germline ends. The CDR3 is 12 residues long. Germline V gene lookup returns CDR1 LNHDA and CDR2 SQIVND (reference sequence). For the CDR3, the DNA is TGTGCCAGTAAAGCCTCTGGGACTGAAGCTTTCTTT. Its translation is CASKASGTEAFF.

This rearrangement joins TRBV18 to TRBJ2-7, with 7 bases matching TRBD1. The CDR3 spans 13 residues. Per germline, CDR1 KGHSH and CDR2 LQKENI. Trimming removed 8 bases from V and 3 bases from J; junction bases left unmatched: 7. This chain's CDR3 is CASNLQGDYEQYF. The CDR3 nucleotides are TGTGCCAGCAACCTGCAGGGGGACTACGAGCAGTACTTC.

The chain couples TRBV5-4 to TRBJ2-5; D may be TRBD1 or TRBD2 (5 bases each). The CDR3 is made up of 15 amino acids. Trimming took 2 bases from V and 5 from J, leaving 16 bases between them. Per germline, CDR1 SGHNT and CDR2 YYREEE (reference sequence). The CDR3 region is CASSFGLGEVETQYF. CDR3 DNA sequence: TGTGCCAGCAGCTTTGGCCTGGGGGAAGTGGAGACCCAGTACTTC.

V gene TRBV11-3 combines with J gene TRBJ2-2; 10 nucleotides align to TRBD1. The CDR3 is 16 amino acids. Trimming cost V 5 bases and J 6 bases; bases outside gene matches: 9. Germline loops: CDR1 SGHNT, CDR2 YENEEA. Here the CDR3 DNA reads TGTGCCAGCAGCCTGGGACAGGGGTCTGTTGCCGGGGAGCTGTTTTTT. It specifies CASSLGQGSVAGELFF.

This chain connects TRBV7-2 to TRBJ2-1; 8 positions match TRBD2. After removal of 5 bases from V and 5 bases from J, the junction contained 5 bases not matched to a gene. Germline V gene sequence: CDR1 SGHTA, CDR2 FQGNSA. The CDR3 extends over 14 amino acids. The CDR3 DNA follows: TGTGCCAGCAGCGGGAGCGGGGGACACAATGAGCAGTTCTTC. As protein: CASSGSGGHNEQFF.

The chain employs TRBV19 and TRBJ1-5; no clear D gene. In germline, CDR1 is LNHDA, CDR2 SQIVND (reference sequence). Between the trimmed V and J ends, which lost 3 bases and 5 bases, there was a span of 14 bases. CDR3 length: 15 residues. CDR3 residues: CASSMGRAFDQPQHF. The CDR3 coding sequence is TGTGCCAGTAGTATGGGTAGGGCCTTTGATCAGCCCCAGCATTTT.

J is TRBJ2-3 and V is TRBV5-1; the D call may be TRBD1 or TRBD2 (6 bases each). The V gene's germline CDR1 is SGHRS and CDR2 YFSETQ. The CDR3 runs to 17 residues. With 0 bases removed from V and 0 bases from J, the gap between germline ends came to 14 bases. CDR3 bases: TGCGCCAGCAGCTTGGCCGGAGGGGGTCAGAGCACAGATACGCAGTATTTT. It encodes CASSLAGGGQSTDTQYF. Combining the CDR3 with reference TRBV5-1 and TRBJ2-3 gives the whole variable domain KAGVTQTPRYLIKTRGQQVTLSCSPISGHRSVSWYQQTPGQGLQFLFEYFSETQRNKGNFPGRFSGRQFSNSRSEMNVSTLELGDSALYLCASSLAGGGQSTDTQYFGPGTRLTVL.

This clone was picked up a small number of times. V gene TRBV6-5 combines with J gene TRBJ1-1, with a tentative D call TRBD1 (6 bases). Germline-derived CDR1 and CDR2 are MNHEY and SVGAGI. Trimming shortened V by 8 bases and J by 4 bases, and 14 bases separated the two germline ends. The CDR3 spans 13 residues. The CDR3 reads CASLSGGGTEAFF. CDR3 coding DNA: TGTGCCAGCCTATCGGGGGGCGGCACTGAAGCTTTCTTT.

The chain couples TRBV10-3 to TRBJ2-5; the match to TRBD2 covers 7 bases. V lost 8 bases, J lost 4 bases, and 7 bases stayed unmatched. The CDR3 is 13 residues long. Per the germline V gene, CDR1 is ENHRY and CDR2 is SYGVKD. CDR3 loop: CAIGRAGRETQYF. The DNA of the CDR3 is TGTGCCATCGGGAGGGCAGGACGAGAGACCCAGTACTTC.

In its sample, this clone was seen a few times. The chain recombines TRBV7-6 with TRBJ1-2, with D perhaps matching TRBD1 (5 bases). The V end was cut by 5 bases, the J end by 4 bases, with 11 bases between. The length of the CDR3 is 13 residues. The germline V gene encodes CDR1 SGHVS and CDR2 FNYEAQ. In DNA form, the CDR3 reads TGTGCCAGCAGCCCCGGGGCGCGCTATGGCTACACCTTC. This sequence encodes CASSPGARYGYTF.

This sequence joins TRBV7-9 and TRBJ1-4; D gene uncertain. Germline assignment: CDR1 SEHNR and CDR2 FQNEAQ (reference sequence). Trimming cost V 5 bases and J 1 base, with 8 bases left between them. This CDR3 has 14 amino acids. The CDR3 sequence: CASSRDGTNEKLFF. The DNA of the CDR3 is TGTGCCAGCAGCCGGGATGGAACTAATGAAAAACTGTTTTTT. Full variable domain (remainder filled in from reference TRBV7-9 and TRBJ1-4): DTGVSQNPRHKITKRGQNVTFRCDPISEHNRLYWYRQTLGQGPEFLTYFQNEAQLEKSRLLSDRFSAERPKGSFSTLEIQRTEQGDSAMYLCASSRDGTNEKLFFGSGTQLSVL.

The chain links TRBV27 to TRBJ1-6; perhaps TRBD1 as D (5 bases). The CDR3 contains 13 residues. V lost 5 bases and J lost 7, with 9 bases in between. CDR1 and CDR2 from the germline V gene are MNHEY and SMNVEV (reference sequence). CDR3 residues: CASSARGNSPLHF. DNA of the CDR3: TGTGCCAGCAGTGCCCGGGGGAATTCACCCCTCCACTTT.

V is TRBV18 and J is TRBJ2-7, with 7 bases identical to TRBD1. V lost 5 bases, J lost 2 bases, and 6 bases stayed unmatched. The CDR3 contains 14 residues. Germline CDR1 KGHSH, CDR2 LQKENI. The CDR3 protein is CASSNLTGPYEQYF. CDR3 DNA: TGTGCCAGCTCAAACCTGACAGGGCCCTACGAGCAGTACTTC.

This clone was found once. The chain couples TRBV7-9 to TRBJ1-2; 11 bases map to TRBD1. The CDR3 sequence is 16 residues long. Germline values: CDR1 SEHNR, CDR2 FQNEAQ (reference sequence). V trimming: 5 bases; J trimming: 8 bases; junction bases outside the gene matches: 13. This CDR3 is CASSPSGTGGAGGYTF. The CDR3 nucleotides are TGTGCCAGCAGCCCTTCCGGGACAGGGGGTGCGGGGGGCTACACCTTC.

This clone was seen only a few times. The chain combines TRBV7-9 with TRBJ2-1; 8 bases map to TRBD1. Per the germline V gene, CDR1 is SEHNR and CDR2 is FQNEAQ (reference sequence). V was pared by 1 base and J by 4 bases, with 0 bases of the junction left unmatched. The CDR3 consists of 14 residues. The CDR3 nucleotides are TGTGCCAGCAGCTTAGGACAGGGGTACAATGAGCAGTTCTTC. It yields the protein CASSLGQGYNEQFF.

This chain uses TRBV25-1 with TRBJ2-7, with TRBD1 as a possible D gene (6 bases). The CDR3 has 14 amino acids. Trimming took off 0 bases at V and 6 bases at J, with 12 bases between the two ends. Per the germline V gene, CDR1 is MGHDK and CDR2 is SYGVNS. The DNA of the CDR3 is TGTGCCAGCAGTGAATATCAGTTCAGGGGCGAGCAGTACTTC. As protein: CASSEYQFRGEQYF.

The chain joins TRBV6-4 to TRBJ1-5; TRBD1 aligns across 8 bases. The CDR3 has 15 residues. Germline-derived CDR1 and CDR2 are MRHNA and SNTAGT. After removal of 6 bases from V and 3 bases from J, the junction contained 7 bases not matched to a gene. DNA of the CDR3: TGTGCCAGCAGCCTGACAGGGGTCGCCAATCAGCCCCAGCATTTT. Its translation: CASSLTGVANQPQHF.

This clone was picked up a small number of times. In the same sample, other DNA sequences code for this CDR3. This chain connects TRBV7-3 to TRBJ2-3; TRBD2 agrees at 9 bases. The trim removed 1 base at V and 0 bases at J, leaving 2 bases unmatched. Per the germline V gene, CDR1 is SGHTA and CDR2 is FQGTGA. CDR3 size: 16 residues. The CDR3 DNA reads as TGTGCCAGCAGCTTAAGACTAGCGGCTAGCACAGATACGCAGTATTTT. Encoded protein: CASSLRLAASTDTQYF.